What follows is one TCR beta chain and its context. What it binds is not known. RNA was extracted and reverse transcribed into cDNA as the sequencing template. Some clones are missing from TCRdb's copy, which holds only in-frame ones; the method was immunoSEQ multiplex PCR. The sample includes about 37,000 clones, approximately 54% of them seen just once. Five or six patients' sorted CD4+ cells yielded CD25+CD127- cells. Specimens obtained from alopecia areata patients comprised lesional scalp punch biopsies and peripheral blood. Cell sorting was applied to PBMCs, and CD4+ and CD8+ T cells were collected. CDR3 length: 15 residues. CDR1 is SGHRS, CDR2 YFSETQ, per germline. V shed 0 bases and J 9 bases; nucleotides not matched to a gene: 11. This sample was taken from a study of CD8+ T cells in alopecia areata. Whole-study findings and limits: Clonality in lesional scalp, especially alopecia totalis/universalis, exceeded that of normal scalp. Relative to mice, TCR sharing across patients was less clear, a difference possibly HLA-related.

The source is a human donor with alopecia areata. What was sequenced was CD4+ Tregs sorted from blood. V and J are TRBV5-1 and TRBJ1-1, with TRBD1 identical over 7 bases. CDR3 DNA: TGCGCCAGCAGCTTGGGCACCACAGGGGAATTAAAAGCTTTCTTT. As protein: CASSLGTTGELKAFF.